This entry lists 30 T cell receptor beta chains sequenced from one sample in a study of technical replicates of blood from several donors. The assay was immunoSEQ multiplex PCR, and TCRdb's table has in-frame clones only and misses some. The table lists roughly 85,000 clones, approximately 93% of them singletons. The sample consisted of T cells isolated from PBMCs. These TCRs come from a human donor in good health.

The chain carries TRBV6-1 and TRBJ1-2, with 7 bases identical to TRBD1. The germline V gene has CDR1 MNHNS and CDR2 SASEGT. The CDR3 spans 16 residues. The V segment lost 2 bases and the J segment 0 bases; nucleotides outside the gene matches: 6. The CDR3 region has the DNA TGTGCCAGCAGTGAATCCTGGACAGGACCTAACTATGGCTACACCTTC. Translated: CASSESWTGPNYGYTF.

J is TRBJ1-3 and V is TRBV10-3; weak D call: TRBD1 (5 bases). The germline V gene encodes CDR1 ENHRY and CDR2 SYGVKD. This CDR3 has 16 amino acids. The ends were cut back, 2 bases at V and 0 bases at J, with 11 bases in the middle. The CDR3 reads CAISERMTDSGNTIYF. The DNA for the CDR3 is TGTGCCATCAGTGAGAGGATGACAGACTCTGGAAACACCATATATTTT.

V usage is TRBV9 and J usage is TRBJ2-1; D is possibly TRBD1 (6 bases). V shed 0 bases and J shed 4 bases, with 11 bases lying between them. The germline gives CDR1 SGDLS, CDR2 YYNGEE. The CDR3 is made up of 15 amino acids. CDR3 residues: CASSVGDRIYNEQFF. The CDR3 coding sequence is TGTGCCAGCAGCGTAGGAGACAGGATTTACAATGAGCAGTTCTTC.

V and J are TRBV15 and TRBJ2-3; D is perhaps TRBD1 (6 bases). The germline V gene has CDR1 LNHNV and CDR2 YYDKDF (reference sequence). Trimming took 5 bases from V and 4 from J, leaving 16 bases between them. The CDR3 covers 15 residues. The CDR3 DNA is TGTGCCACCAGCCCACAGGGAAGGGGCCCAGATACGCAGTATTTT. Amino acid sequence: CATSPQGRGPDTQYF. Full variable domain (remainder filled in from reference TRBV15 and TRBJ2-3): DAMVIQNPRYQVTQFGKPVTLSCSQTLNHNVMYWYQQKSSQAPKLLFHYYDKDFNNEADTPDNFQSRRPNTSFCFLDIRSPGLGDTAMYLCATSPQGRGPDTQYFGPGTRLTVL.

DNA for the CDR3: TGCAGCTCCGAAGTGGTTACGGTTGAGCAGTTCTTC. It is translated as CSSEVVTVEQFF. The genes are TRBV29-1 and TRBJ2-1; D remains unclear. The V gene's germline CDR1 is SQVTM and CDR2 ANQGSEA. This CDR3 has 12 amino acids. V lost 8 bases to trimming and J lost 9 bases, with 17 bases between them.

The rearrangement joins TRBV5-6 to TRBJ1-3, with D maybe TRBD1 (6 bases). CDR1 is SGHDT, CDR2 YYEEEE, per germline. Trimming stripped 2 bases from V and 2 bases from J, with 11 bases between. This CDR3 is built from 15 residues. The CDR3 is CASSLQGPAGNTIYF. CDR3 in DNA: TGTGCCAGCAGCTTACAGGGACCCGCTGGAAACACCATATATTTT. Full variable domain (remainder filled in from reference TRBV5-6 and TRBJ1-3): DAGVTQSPTHLIKTRGQQVTLRCSPKSGHDTVSWYQQALGQGPQFIFQYYEEEERQRGNFPDRFSGHQFPNYSSELNVNALLLGDSALYLCASSLQGPAGNTIYFGEGSWLTVV.

This rearrangement joins TRBV6-6 to TRBJ1-2; a weak D match, TRBD1 (5 bases). The CDR3 is made up of 14 amino acids. Deletions cut 5 bases from V and 0 bases from J, with 10 bases between. The germline CDR1 and CDR2 sequences are MNHNY and SVGAGI (reference sequence). CDR3 amino acids: CASSRKGTNYGYTF. For the CDR3, the DNA is TGTGCCAGCAGTCGTAAGGGGACTAACTATGGCTACACCTTC.

The chain combines TRBV10-2 with TRBJ1-3; D perhaps matches TRBD1 (6 bases). V gave up 3 bases and J gave up 4 bases, with 16 bases separating them. The CDR3 is made up of 16 amino acids. Germline CDR1 is WSHSY and CDR2 is SAAADI. The CDR3 DNA sequence: TGCGCCAGCAGTGACCCCCGGCAGGGGAGAGGAAACACCATATATTTT. Amino acids: CASSDPRQGRGNTIYF.

V usage is TRBV4-1 and J usage is TRBJ2-4; D may be TRBD2 (7 bases). The CDR3 is made up of 15 amino acids. The V end was cut by 4 bases, the J end by 6 bases, with 16 bases between. Looked up from germline, CDR1 is MGHRA and CDR2 is YSYEKL. The CDR3 coding sequence is TGCGCCAGCAGCCGAGGGGGGGCAGGCTTAAACATTCAGTACTTC. It translates to CASSRGGAGLNIQYF.

This sequence joins TRBV13 and TRBJ2-7; 9 nucleotides agree with TRBD1. Germline trimming cut 0 bases from V and 0 bases from J; bases unmatched to any gene: 0. Germline V gene lookup returns CDR1 PRHDT and CDR2 FYEKMQ (reference sequence). The CDR3 has 15 residues. The CDR3 region is CASSLGDRGSYEQYF. The CDR3 DNA reads TGTGCCAGCAGCTTAGGGGACAGGGGCTCCTACGAGCAGTACTTC.

The V call is TRBV5-4, the J call TRBJ2-2, with a weak D call TRBD2 (7 bases). CDR3 length: 17 residues. Per the germline V gene, CDR1 is SGHNT and CDR2 is YYREEE (reference sequence). Trimming took 4 bases from V and 1 from J, leaving 17 bases between them. The CDR3 bases are TGTGCCAGCAGCACGTCTGGGGGGGCGAAGAACACCGGGGAGCTGTTTTTT. This gives the protein CASSTSGGAKNTGELFF.

CDR3 DNA sequence: TGCGCCAGCAGCCAAGATTGGTCAGGGGCTGGAAACACCATATATTTT. Translation: CASSQDWSGAGNTIYF. The chain joins TRBV4-1 to TRBJ1-3; tentative D call: TRBD1 (6 bases). CDR1 and CDR2 (germline): MGHRA, YSYEKL. The CDR3 sequence is 16 residues long. Trimming took 0 bases from V and 2 from J, leaving 11 bases between them.

This clone came up once. CDR3 coding DNA: TGTGCCAGCAGCGCGAGGGGTTTAGGGTCTGGGGGGACTGAAGCTTTCTTT. It yields the protein CASSARGLGSGGTEAFF. The chain is built from TRBV9 and TRBJ1-1; TRBD1 might be the D (5 bases). Germline CDR1 SGDLS, CDR2 YYNGEE. Trimming removed 3 bases at V and 5 bases at J, with 23 bases between. This CDR3 contains 17 residues.

As regards this clone: The junction and the germline gene differ at one end; a read error may be behind it. V is TRBV10-3 and J is TRBJ2-1; TRBD2 matches 8 bases. This CDR3 contains 13 residues. Germline loops: CDR1 ENHRY, CDR2 SYGVKD. DNA of the CDR3: TGTGCCATCAGTGAGTCGACGAGCGGGGGAGTCGTCTTC. Translated, it gives CAISESTSGGVVF.

The V gene is TRBV7-6, the J gene TRBJ2-7; 13 nucleotides match TRBD2. Germline V gene sequence: CDR1 SGHVS, CDR2 FNYEAQ. CDR3 size: 16 residues. V lost 4 bases, J lost 3 bases, and 6 bases stayed unmatched. This CDR3 is CASSSLRLAGGYEQYF. Written as DNA, the CDR3 is TGTGCCAGCAGCTCACTCAGACTAGCGGGAGGCTACGAGCAGTACTTC.

The V call is TRBV6-1, the J call TRBJ2-2, with a possible D match to TRBD2 (6 bases). Looked up from germline, CDR1 is MNHNS and CDR2 is SASEGT. The CDR3 runs to 15 residues. V was pared by 6 bases and J by 4 bases, with 15 bases between. CDR3 DNA sequence: TGTGCCAGCAGCCCCCCTCCGGGACTCACCGGGGAGCTGTTTTTT. Protein: CASSPPPGLTGELFF.

The rearrangement links TRBV10-2 to TRBJ1-1; no firm D call. From germline, CDR1 is WSHSY and CDR2 SAAADI. This CDR3 is built from 15 residues. Deletions cut 4 bases from V and 4 bases from J, with 16 bases between. The CDR3 DNA reads as TGCGCCAGCAGTGGGGCCCAAGATTTTGTCACTGAAGCTTTCTTT. The encoded protein is CASSGAQDFVTEAFF.

This clone was seen once. The chain recombines TRBV7-2 with TRBJ2-5, with D tentatively TRBD2 (6 bases). The germline V and J ends were trimmed by 2 bases and 3 bases, with 7 bases remaining between them. Germline-derived CDR1 and CDR2 are SGHTA and FQGNSA. The CDR3 length is 13 residues. CDR3 sequence (DNA): TGTGCCAGCAGCTTAACGGGGGAAGAGACCCAGTACTTC. Its translation: CASSLTGEETQYF.

The V and J genes are TRBV5-1 and TRBJ1-5; D perhaps matches TRBD1 (5 bases). The germline V gene has CDR1 SGHRS and CDR2 YFSETQ. Deletions cut 4 bases from V and 4 bases from J, with 21 bases between. The CDR3 loop spans 17 amino acids. Here the CDR3 DNA reads TGCGCCAGCAGCGAACTTCCGGGGGGGGGAAGGAATCAGCCCCAGCATTTT. Amino acids: CASSELPGGGRNQPQHF.

The V gene is TRBV28, the J gene TRBJ2-1; 8 nucleotides align to TRBD1. Per the germline V gene, CDR1 is MDHEN and CDR2 is SYDVKM. V lost 7 bases to trimming and J lost 3 bases; unmatched junction nucleotides: 11. This CDR3 is built from 16 residues. The CDR3, as DNA: TGTGCCAGCATGCCCAGGGGGCCCCACTTCTACAATGAGCAGTTCTTC. This gives the protein CASMPRGPHFYNEQFF.

The J gene is TRBJ1-1, the V gene TRBV5-1; 7 bases line up with TRBD1. Germline V gives CDR1 SGHRS, CDR2 YFSETQ. The CDR3 length is 16 residues. With V trimmed by 3 bases and J by 1 base, 9 bases remained unmatched. Written as DNA, the CDR3 is TGCGCCAGCAGCTCGAACCCGGGACAGAGGAACACTGAAGCTTTCTTT. Translating gives CASSSNPGQRNTEAFF.

CDR3 sequence reads: CATSSWTGPEAGNTIYF. In DNA, the CDR3 is TGTGCCACCAGCTCCTGGACAGGGCCGGAGGCTGGAAACACCATATATTTT. The chain recombines TRBV15 with TRBJ1-3; 8 bases are shared with TRBD1. The V segment lost 5 bases and the J segment 2 bases; nucleotides outside the gene matches: 11. The germline gives CDR1 LNHNV, CDR2 YYDKDF (reference sequence). The CDR3 runs 17 residues.

This rearrangement joins TRBV5-1 to TRBJ2-2; no reliable D call. V was clipped by 2 bases and J by 0 bases, with 11 bases between them. The CDR3 consists of 16 residues. Germline V gives CDR1 SGHRS, CDR2 YFSETQ. Here the CDR3 DNA reads TGCGCCAGCAGCTTAGCACAGATTACGAACACCGGGGAGCTGTTTTTT. Protein: CASSLAQITNTGELFF.

This chain links TRBV28 with TRBJ1-2; 9 positions match TRBD1. CDR1 is MDHEN, CDR2 SYDVKM, per germline. This CDR3 spans 14 amino acids. V lost 5 bases to trimming and J lost 2 bases; unmatched junction nucleotides: 3. The DNA for the CDR3 is TGTGCCAGCAGTCCGGGACAGGGAAACTATGGCTACACCTTC. This encodes CASSPGQGNYGYTF.

The rearrangement uses TRBV27 and TRBJ2-7; 11 bases agree with TRBD2. The trim removed 0 bases at V and 2 bases at J, leaving 9 bases unmatched. CDR1 is MNHEY and CDR2 is SMNVEV in the germline V gene (reference sequence). This CDR3 has 18 amino acids. This CDR3 reads CASSLSRTSGYRAYEQYF. The DNA of the CDR3 is TGTGCCAGCAGTTTATCACGGACTAGCGGGTATCGTGCCTACGAGCAGTACTTC.

J is TRBJ2-1 and V is TRBV5-4; the match to TRBD2 covers 12 bases. CDR1 and CDR2 (germline): SGHNT, YYREEE (reference sequence). J was trimmed by 4 bases and V by 2 bases; bases with no gene match: 4. This CDR3 is built from 16 residues. CDR3 region: CASSFRTSGKYNEQFF. DNA for the CDR3: TGTGCCAGCAGCTTCCGGACTAGCGGGAAATACAATGAGCAGTTCTTC.

The gene calls are TRBV2 and TRBJ2-5; perhaps TRBD1 as D (5 bases). Germline loops: CDR1 SNHLY, CDR2 FYNNEI. The germline V and J ends were trimmed by 4 bases and 5 bases, with 14 bases remaining between them. The CDR3 covers 14 residues. The CDR3 DNA sequence: TGTGCCAGCAGTGTGCAGGGAACCATGGAGACCCAGTACTTC. Amino acid sequence: CASSVQGTMETQYF.

The V and J genes are TRBV19 and TRBJ2-1, with D possibly TRBD2 on 6 matching bases. The CDR3 is made up of 13 amino acids. The V gene lost 6 bases and the J gene lost 10 bases, with 16 bases spanning the gap. Germline CDR1 LNHDA, CDR2 SQIVND (reference sequence). The chain's CDR3 is CASRREARREQFF. Written as DNA, the CDR3 is TGTGCCAGTAGGAGGGAGGCACGGCGGGAGCAGTTCTTC.

The gene calls are TRBV5-1 and TRBJ2-7; maybe TRBD2 (6 bases). The germline V gene encodes CDR1 SGHRS and CDR2 YFSETQ. Trimming took 0 bases from V and 5 from J, leaving 15 bases between them. This CDR3 has 15 amino acids. The CDR3: CASSLAGLALDEQYF. Written as DNA, the CDR3 is TGCGCCAGCAGCTTGGCCGGTCTAGCGTTAGACGAGCAGTACTTC.

CDR3 sequence: CASSLAGTRGSETQYF. The CDR3 DNA is TGTGCCAGCAGCTTAGCCGGGACTAGAGGTTCAGAGACCCAGTACTTC. The rearrangement links TRBV7-9 to TRBJ2-5; 8 bases map to TRBD2. The germline V gene encodes CDR1 SEHNR and CDR2 FQNEAQ (reference sequence). V shed 0 bases and J 4 bases; nucleotides not matched to a gene: 7. The CDR3 is made up of 16 amino acids.